A selection of T cell receptor beta chains follows, all from one sample in a study of Ad26.COV2.S vaccination and SARS-CoV-2 variants. The repertoire was sequenced with immunoSEQ multiplex PCR; TCRdb's copy has only in-frame clones and lacks some. The table lists nearly 400,000 clones, approximately 90% of them singletons. Sample: peripheral blood, taken in a trial of Ad26.COV2.S vaccine versus placebo. All receptors come from a person between 18 and 59 years old who received the Ad26.COV2.S COVID-19 vaccine or a placebo. Each CDR3 is given with its conserved first and last residue. A D gene is named only where the DNA matches it firmly. Rows give clone size only sometimes, using once, few, many, or a class for an expanded clone.

d_gene	abundance	v_gene	j_gene	CDR3aa	CDR3nt
NA	NA	TRBV29-1	TRBJ2-5	CSVGATPRTVTQYF	TGCAGCGTGGGGGCGACCCCCCGGACGGTGACCCAGTACTTC
NA	NA	TRBV5-1	TRBJ1-1	CASSSPRGNTEAFF	TGCGCCAGCAGCTCCCCGCGAGGGAACACTGAAGCTTTCTTT
TRBD1	NA	TRBV28	TRBJ2-7	CASSSPGQGYSYEQYF	TGTGCCAGCAGCTCACCGGGACAGGGATACTCCTACGAGCAGTACTTC
NA	NA	TRBV18	TRBJ2-7	CASSPPRGASSYEQYF	TGTGCCAGCTCACCACCGAGGGGAGCTTCGTCCTACGAGCAGTACTTC
NA	NA	TRBV18	TRBJ2-4	CASSPQGLIGRSIQYF	TGTGCCAGCTCACCACAGGGATTAATAGGGCGCAGCATTCAGTACTTC
TRBD2	many	TRBV27	TRBJ2-2	CASRWSGRGTGELFF	TGTGCCAGCAGGTGGAGCGGGAGGGGGACCGGGGAGCTGTTTTTT
NA	NA	TRBV14	TRBJ1-1	CASSQVLGTEAFF	TGTGCCAGCAGCCAAGTATTGGGCACTGAAGCTTTCTTT
TRBD1	few	TRBV27	TRBJ1-6	CASSFYTPGQGLGSPLHF	TGTGCCAGCAGTTTCTATACTCCGGGACAGGGTTTAGGGTCACCCCTCCACTTT
NA	NA	TRBV7-9	TRBJ2-5	CASSLWGEETQYF	TGTGCCAGCAGCTTATGGGGGGAAGAGACCCAGTACTTC
NA	NA	TRBV9	TRBJ2-7	CASSAGPNSYEQYF	TGTGCCAGCAGCGCCGGGCCTAACTCCTACGAGCAGTACTTC
TRBD2	NA	TRBV30	TRBJ2-3	CAWGTSGYTDTQYF	TGTGCCTGGGGGACTAGCGGATACACAGATACGCAGTATTTT
NA	NA	TRBV9	TRBJ1-6	CASSVEGGYNSPLHF	TGTGCCAGCAGCGTAGAAGGGGGATATAATTCACCCCTCCACTTT
TRBD2	NA	TRBV27	TRBJ2-7	CASSIAGATYEQYF	TGTGCCAGCAGTATAGCGGGAGCCACCTACGAGCAGTACTTC
NA	NA	TRBV30	TRBJ2-5	CAWSNLRGRQETQYF	TGTGCCTGGAGTAACCTCAGGGGGAGGCAAGAGACCCAGTACTTC
TRBD1	NA	TRBV19	TRBJ2-2	CASSTPRTGDTGELFF	TGTGCCAGTAGCACCCCCCGGACAGGGGACACCGGGGAGCTGTTTTTT
TRBD2	NA	TRBV9	TRBJ2-1	CASSVVSSGMEEQFF	TGTGCCAGCAGCGTAGTGTCTAGCGGGATGGAAGAGCAGTTCTTC
NA	NA	TRBV9	TRBJ1-2	CASSVDNYGYTF	TGTGCCAGCAGCGTGGATAACTATGGCTACACCTTC
NA	NA	TRBV30	TRBJ1-5	CAWSGQQNQPQHF	TGTGCCTGGAGTGGACAGCAGAATCAGCCCCAGCATTTT
TRBD1	NA	TRBV20-1	TRBJ1-5	CSASGDRRTRSNQPQHF	TGCAGTGCTAGTGGGGACAGGAGGACCCGTAGCAATCAGCCCCAGCATTTT
NA	NA	TRBV5-6	TRBJ1-1	CASSFGWMNTEAFF	TGTGCCAGCAGCTTCGGATGGATGAACACTGAAGCTTTCTTT
NA	NA	TRBV4-1	TRBJ2-3	CASSQGRNSGSQYF	TGCGCCAGCAGCCAAGGTCGTAATAGCGGTTCCCAGTATTTT
NA	NA	TRBV11-2	TRBJ1-2	CASSSKTGYGYTF	TGTGCCAGCAGCTCGAAGACAGGCTATGGCTACACCTTC
NA	NA	TRBV19	TRBJ1-2	CASRRQVAPYYGYTF	TGTGCCAGTAGGAGACAGGTCGCGCCTTACTATGGCTACACCTTC
NA	NA	TRBV19	TRBJ2-2	CASSIFTNTGELFF	TGTGCCAGTAGTATTTTTACTAACACCGGGGAGCTGTTTTTT
NA	NA	TRBV5-4	TRBJ2-2	CASSLNRGGDTGELFF	TGTGCCAGCAGCTTAAACAGGGGAGGGGACACCGGGGAGCTGTTTTTT
NA	NA	TRBV4-2	TRBJ2-7	CASSQDWRGYEQYF	TGTGCCAGCAGCCAAGATTGGCGGGGCTACGAGCAGTACTTC
NA	NA	TRBV15	TRBJ2-6	CATSGPSGANVLTF	TGTGCCACCAGCGGGCCATCTGGGGCCAACGTCCTGACTTTC
NA	NA	TRBV30	TRBJ1-1	CAWSSTPATEAFF	TGTGCCTGGAGTTCTACACCGGCCACTGAAGCTTTCTTT
TRBD2	NA	TRBV5-4	TRBJ2-1	CASSPLLREGVEQFF	TGTGCCAGCAGCCCTTTACTTCGGGAGGGGGTTGAGCAGTTCTTC
NA	once	TRBV28	TRBJ2-1	CASSGDTSSYNEQFF	TGTGCCAGCAGTGGGGACACGAGCTCCTACAATGAGCAGTTCTTC
NA	NA	TRBV11-2	TRBJ1-3	CASSQGPGNTIYF	TGTGCCAGCAGCCAGGGGCCTGGAAACACCATATATTTT
NA	NA	TRBV27	TRBJ1-1	CASSSLAGSPEAFF	TGTGCCAGCAGTTCTTTAGCGGGGTCGCCTGAAGCTTTCTTT
TRBD2	NA	TRBV24-1	TRBJ2-1	CATSEGGYDSSEQFF	TGTGCCACCAGTGAGGGGGGGTACGACAGTTCCGAGCAGTTCTTC
TRBD1	NA	TRBV6-2/TRBV6-3	TRBJ1-5	CASSRDSLGNQPQHF	TGTGCCAGCAGCAGGGACAGCCTAGGCAATCAGCCCCAGCATTTT
TRBD2	once	TRBV4-1	TRBJ2-2	CASSPRGLAGTNTGELFF	TGCGCCAGCAGCCCCAGGGGACTAGCGGGTACGAACACCGGGGAGCTGTTTTTT
NA	NA	TRBV5-1	TRBJ1-2	CASSSPMPGSGYTF	TGCGCCAGCAGCTCCCCCATGCCAGGGAGTGGCTACACCTTC
NA	once	TRBV30	TRBJ2-1	CAHRGSPASEQFF	TGTGCCCATCGGGGGTCTCCGGCGAGTGAGCAGTTCTTC
NA	NA	TRBV5-1	TRBJ2-3	CASSLVAGSTDTQYF	TGCGCCAGCAGCTTGGTGGCGGGGAGCACAGATACGCAGTATTTT
NA	NA	TRBV6-5	TRBJ1-1	CASSIGFEAFF	TGTGCCAGCAGTATAGGTTTTGAAGCTTTCTTT
NA	NA	TRBV28	TRBJ1-1	CASRPSRQSEAFF	TGTGCCAGCAGACCCTCAAGACAGTCAGAAGCTTTCTTT
NA	once	TRBV12-3/TRBV12-4	TRBJ2-3	CASSRQDTDTQYF	TGTGCCAGCAGTCGACAGGACACAGATACGCAGTATTTT
NA	once	TRBV27	TRBJ2-1	CASSHRKTGSSYNEQFF	TGTGCCAGCAGTCACCGAAAAACAGGGAGCTCCTACAATGAGCAGTTCTTC
TRBD2	NA	TRBV29-1	TRBJ2-1	CSVEAHLAGGTYNEQFF	TGCAGCGTTGAAGCCCACTTAGCGGGAGGAACATACAATGAGCAGTTCTTC
NA	NA	TRBV30	TRBJ1-2	CARAGPYGYTF	TGTGCCCGTGCAGGGCCCTATGGCTACACCTTC
TRBD2	NA	TRBV18	TRBJ2-3	CASSTPSPGGGTDTQYF	TGTGCCAGCTCAACCCCTAGTCCGGGAGGAGGCACAGATACGCAGTATTTT
TRBD2	NA	TRBV28	TRBJ2-1	CASSFLGLAQQFF	TGTGCCAGCAGTTTCTTAGGACTAGCGCAGCAGTTCTTC
NA	NA	TRBV19	TRBJ1-2	CASSIGTLVYGYTF	TGTGCCAGTAGTATTGGGACACTAGTCTATGGCTACACCTTC
NA	NA	TRBV23-1	TRBJ2-1	CASSQTRERFYNEQFF	TGCGCCAGCAGTCAAACGCGGGAACGGTTCTACAATGAGCAGTTCTTC
NA	NA	TRBV27	TRBJ1-1	CASSLSTGAPNTEAFF	TGTGCCAGCAGTTTGTCCACGGGGGCCCCGAACACTGAAGCTTTCTTT
NA	NA	TRBV9	TRBJ2-4	CASSVGGGIENIQYF	TGTGCCAGCAGCGTAGGAGGAGGGATTGAAAACATTCAGTACTTC
NA	NA	TRBV2	TRBJ1-1	CASLATPGEREAFF	TGTGCCAGCCTCGCTACGCCAGGGGAGAGGGAGGCTTTCTTT
TRBD1	NA	TRBV10-1	TRBJ2-5	CASSTGTGGVQETQYF	TGCGCCAGCAGTACTGGGACAGGGGGGGTCCAAGAGACCCAGTACTTC
TRBD2	NA	TRBV2	TRBJ2-5	CASSGDGLAGGVQETQYF	TGTGCCAGCAGCGGCGATGGGCTAGCGGGAGGGGTTCAAGAGACCCAGTACTTC
NA	NA	TRBV7-2	TRBJ2-3	CASSPRRTDTQYF	TGTGCCAGCAGCCCCCGGAGGACAGATACGCAGTATTTT
NA	NA	TRBV6-2/TRBV6-3	TRBJ2-5	CASSLLGVPETQYF	TGTGCCAGCAGTCTCCTGGGGGTTCCTGAGACCCAGTACTTC